The 2 T cell receptor beta chains below come from one sample, sequenced in a study of CD8 T cells in ankylosing spondylitis. TCRdb reanalysed the 5' RACE reads using MiXCR and keeps one entry per CDR3 protein. The data hold fewer than 350,000 distinct CDR3 sequences, with roughly 12% observed a single time. The sequencing input was blood, either unsorted or a sorted T cell fraction (not recorded which). These receptor sequences come from a female donor with ankylosing spondylitis or in good health (not recorded which).

This clonotype was seen repeatedly, ten times or more. This chain uses TRBV11-2 with TRBJ2-7; D may correspond to TRBD1 or TRBD2 (5 bases each). Trimming left V 1 base short and J 0 bases short, with 19 bases between. The germline CDR1 and CDR2 sequences are SGHAT and FQNNGV. There are 18 residues in the CDR3. The CDR3 DNA reads as TGTGCCAGCAGCTTAGGACGAGGTCGGGGCTTAAGCTCCTACGAGCAGTACTTC. Translated, it gives CASSLGRGRGLSSYEQYF.

This clonotype was observed many times. The CDR3 loop is CASTDRDEQYF. As DNA, the CDR3 is TGTGCCAGCACGGACAGGGACGAGCAGTACTTC. The chain is built from TRBV2 and TRBJ2-7; 8 nucleotides agree with TRBD1. CDR3 length equals 11 residues. Germline lookup yields CDR1 SNHLY and CDR2 FYNNEI. V lost 7 bases and J lost 5; bases outside the gene matches: 1. Drawing the rest from reference TRBV2 and TRBJ2-7, the complete variable domain is EPEVTQTPSHQVTQMGQEVILRCVPISNHLYFYWYRQILGQKVEFLVSFYNNEISEKSEIFDDQFSVERPDGSNFTLKIRSTKLEDSAMYFCASTDRDEQYFGPGTRLTVT.